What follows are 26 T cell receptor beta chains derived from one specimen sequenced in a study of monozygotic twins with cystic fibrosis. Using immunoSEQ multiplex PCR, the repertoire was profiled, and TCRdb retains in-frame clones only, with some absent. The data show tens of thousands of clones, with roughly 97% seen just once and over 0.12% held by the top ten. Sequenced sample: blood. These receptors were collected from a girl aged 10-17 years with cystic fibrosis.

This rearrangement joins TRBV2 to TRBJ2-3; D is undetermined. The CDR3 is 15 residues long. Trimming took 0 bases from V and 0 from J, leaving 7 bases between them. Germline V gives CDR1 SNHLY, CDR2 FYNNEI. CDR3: CASSEAHWSTDTQYF. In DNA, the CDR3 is TGTGCCAGCAGTGAAGCGCACTGGAGCACAGATACGCAGTATTTT.

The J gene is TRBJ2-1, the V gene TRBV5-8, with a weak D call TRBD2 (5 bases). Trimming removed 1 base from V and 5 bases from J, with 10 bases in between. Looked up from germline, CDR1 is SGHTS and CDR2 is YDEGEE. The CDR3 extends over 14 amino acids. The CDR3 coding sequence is TGTGCCAGCAGCTTGCCTGGACTCCACAATGAGCAGTTCTTC. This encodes CASSLPGLHNEQFF.

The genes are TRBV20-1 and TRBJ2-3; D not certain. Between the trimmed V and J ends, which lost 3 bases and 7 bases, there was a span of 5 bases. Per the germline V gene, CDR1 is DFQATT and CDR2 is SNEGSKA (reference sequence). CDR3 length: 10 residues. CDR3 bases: TGCAGTGCTAGTGGATATACGCAGTATTTT. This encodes CSASGYTQYF.

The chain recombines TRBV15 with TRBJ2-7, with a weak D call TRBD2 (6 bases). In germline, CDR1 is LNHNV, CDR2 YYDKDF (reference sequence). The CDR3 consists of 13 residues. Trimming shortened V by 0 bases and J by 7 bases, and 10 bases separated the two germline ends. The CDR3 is CATSRDRGNEQYF. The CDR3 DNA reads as TGTGCCACCAGCAGAGATCGGGGGAATGAGCAGTACTTC.

CDR3 region: CASSMDRYEQYF. The CDR3 region has the DNA TGCGCCAGCAGCATGGACCGGTACGAGCAGTACTTC. This chain links TRBV5-1 with TRBJ2-7; D gene ambiguous. Per the germline V gene, CDR1 is SGHRS and CDR2 is YFSETQ. Deletions cut 4 bases from V and 4 bases from J, with 9 bases between. CDR3 length equals 12 residues.

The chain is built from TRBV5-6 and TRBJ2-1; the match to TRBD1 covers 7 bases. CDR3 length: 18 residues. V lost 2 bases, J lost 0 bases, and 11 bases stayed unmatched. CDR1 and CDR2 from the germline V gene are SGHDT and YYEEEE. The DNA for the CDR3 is TGTGCCAGCAGCTTTAGGGGGCAAGCGCTCAGCTCCTACAATGAGCAGTTCTTC. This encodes CASSFRGQALSSYNEQFF.

DNA for the CDR3: TGCGCCAGCAGCTTGAGTGGGCCTACTCAAGAGACCCAGTACTTC. This sequence encodes CASSLSGPTQETQYF. The chain carries TRBV5-1 and TRBJ2-5; D gene unclear. Trimming took off 1 base at V and 2 bases at J, with 12 bases between the two ends. This CDR3 spans 15 amino acids. CDR1 is SGHRS and CDR2 is YFSETQ in the germline V gene.

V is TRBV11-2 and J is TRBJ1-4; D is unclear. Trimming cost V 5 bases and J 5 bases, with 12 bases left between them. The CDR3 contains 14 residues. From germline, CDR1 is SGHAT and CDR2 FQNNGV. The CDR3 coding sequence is TGTGCCAGCAGCCTCGGTGGGGAGAATGAAAAACTGTTTTTT. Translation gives CASSLGGENEKLFF.

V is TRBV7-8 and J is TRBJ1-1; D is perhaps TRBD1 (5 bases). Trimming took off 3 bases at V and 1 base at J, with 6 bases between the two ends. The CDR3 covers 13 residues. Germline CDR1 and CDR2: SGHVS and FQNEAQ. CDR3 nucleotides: TGTGCCAGCAGCTTCACAGGGAACACTGAAGCTTTCTTT. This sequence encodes CASSFTGNTEAFF.

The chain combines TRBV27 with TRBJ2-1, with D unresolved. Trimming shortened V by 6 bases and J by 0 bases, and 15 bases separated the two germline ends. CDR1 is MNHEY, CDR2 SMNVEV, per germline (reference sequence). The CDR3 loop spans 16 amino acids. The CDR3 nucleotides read TGTGCCAGCAGCCCGCCGGGCGGTCTCTCCTACAATGAGCAGTTCTTC. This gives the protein CASSPPGGLSYNEQFF.

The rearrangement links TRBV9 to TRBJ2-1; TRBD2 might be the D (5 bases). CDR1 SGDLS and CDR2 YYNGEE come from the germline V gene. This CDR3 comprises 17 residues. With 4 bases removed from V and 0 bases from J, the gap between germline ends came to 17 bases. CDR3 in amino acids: CASSPRGLLGSYNEQFF. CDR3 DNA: TGTGCCAGCAGCCCAAGAGGACTCCTTGGCTCCTACAATGAGCAGTTCTTC. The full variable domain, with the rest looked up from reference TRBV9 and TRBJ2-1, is DSGVTQTPKHLITATGQRVTLRCSPRSGDLSVYWYQQSLDQGLQFLIQYYNGEERAKGNILERFSAQQFPDLHSELNLSSLELGDSALYFCASSPRGLLGSYNEQFFGPGTRLTVL.

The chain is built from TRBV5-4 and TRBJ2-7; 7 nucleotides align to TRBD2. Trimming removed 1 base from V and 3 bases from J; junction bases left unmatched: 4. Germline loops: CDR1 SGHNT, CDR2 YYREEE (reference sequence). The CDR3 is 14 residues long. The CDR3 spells CASSLSGTHYEQYF. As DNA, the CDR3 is TGTGCCAGCAGCTTGAGCGGGACTCACTACGAGCAGTACTTC. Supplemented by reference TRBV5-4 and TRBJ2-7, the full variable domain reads ETGVTQSPTHLIKTRGQQVTLRCSSQSGHNTVSWYQQALGQGPQFIFQYYREEENGRGNFPPRFSGLQFPNYSSELNVNALELDDSALYLCASSLSGTHYEQYFGPGTRLTVT.

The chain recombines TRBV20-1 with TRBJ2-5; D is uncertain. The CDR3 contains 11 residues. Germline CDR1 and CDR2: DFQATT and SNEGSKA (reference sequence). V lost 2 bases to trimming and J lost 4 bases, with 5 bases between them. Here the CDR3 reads CSARPLETQYF. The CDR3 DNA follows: TGCAGTGCTAGACCCTTAGAGACCCAGTACTTC.

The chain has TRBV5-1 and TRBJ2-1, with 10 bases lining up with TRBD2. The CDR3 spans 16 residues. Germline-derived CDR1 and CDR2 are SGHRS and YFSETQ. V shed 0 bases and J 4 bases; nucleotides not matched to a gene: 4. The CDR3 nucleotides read TGCGCCAGCAGCTTGGCCGGACTAGCGGAGTACAATGAGCAGTTCTTC. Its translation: CASSLAGLAEYNEQFF.

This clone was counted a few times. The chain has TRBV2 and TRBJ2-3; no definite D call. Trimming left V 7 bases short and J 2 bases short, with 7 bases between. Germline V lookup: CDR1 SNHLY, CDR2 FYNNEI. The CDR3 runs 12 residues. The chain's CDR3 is CASNSATDTQYF. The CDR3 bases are TGTGCCAGCAACTCGGCCACAGATACGCAGTATTTT.

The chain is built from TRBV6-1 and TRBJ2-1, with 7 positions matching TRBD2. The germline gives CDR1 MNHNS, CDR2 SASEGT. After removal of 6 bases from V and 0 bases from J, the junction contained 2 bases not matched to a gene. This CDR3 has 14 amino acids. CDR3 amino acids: CASRWGGSYNEQFF. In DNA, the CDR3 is TGTGCCAGCAGATGGGGGGGCTCCTACAATGAGCAGTTCTTC.

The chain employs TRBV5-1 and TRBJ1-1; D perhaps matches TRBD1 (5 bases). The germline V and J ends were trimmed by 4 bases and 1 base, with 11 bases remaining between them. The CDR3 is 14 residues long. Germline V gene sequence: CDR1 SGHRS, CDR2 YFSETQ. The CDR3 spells CASSLDGGNTEAFF. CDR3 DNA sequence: TGCGCCAGCAGCCTGGACGGGGGGAACACTGAAGCTTTCTTT.

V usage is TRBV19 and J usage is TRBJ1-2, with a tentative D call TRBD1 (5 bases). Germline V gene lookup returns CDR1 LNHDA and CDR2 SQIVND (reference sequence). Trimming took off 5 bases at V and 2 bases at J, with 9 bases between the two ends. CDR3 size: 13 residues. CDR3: CASSWRQNYGYTF. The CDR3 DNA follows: TGTGCCAGTAGTTGGCGACAGAACTATGGCTACACCTTC.

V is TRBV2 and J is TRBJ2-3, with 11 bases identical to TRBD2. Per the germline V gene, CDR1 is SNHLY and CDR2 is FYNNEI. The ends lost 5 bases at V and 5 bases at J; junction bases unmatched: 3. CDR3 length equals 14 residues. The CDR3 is CASSLAGGEDTQYF. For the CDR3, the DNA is TGTGCCAGCAGTCTAGCGGGAGGTGAAGATACGCAGTATTTT.

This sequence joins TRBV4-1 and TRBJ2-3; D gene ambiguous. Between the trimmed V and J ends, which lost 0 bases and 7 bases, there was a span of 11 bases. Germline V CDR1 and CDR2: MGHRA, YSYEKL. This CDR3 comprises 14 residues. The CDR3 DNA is TGCGCCAGCAGCCAAGAAGTATCCGGGTATACGCAGTATTTT. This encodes CASSQEVSGYTQYF.

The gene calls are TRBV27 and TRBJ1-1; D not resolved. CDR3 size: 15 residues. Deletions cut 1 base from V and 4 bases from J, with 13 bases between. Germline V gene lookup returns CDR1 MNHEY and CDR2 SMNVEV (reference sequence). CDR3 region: CASSLYHIFVTEAFF. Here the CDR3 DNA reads TGTGCCAGCAGTTTATACCACATATTTGTCACTGAAGCTTTCTTT.

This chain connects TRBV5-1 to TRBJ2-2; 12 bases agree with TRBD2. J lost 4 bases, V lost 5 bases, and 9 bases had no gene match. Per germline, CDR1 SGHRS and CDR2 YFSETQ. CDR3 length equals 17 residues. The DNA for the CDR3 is TGCGCCAGCAGTTCTAGCGGGAGGGCCGCAGGCACCGGGGAGCTGTTTTTT. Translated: CASSSSGRAAGTGELFF.

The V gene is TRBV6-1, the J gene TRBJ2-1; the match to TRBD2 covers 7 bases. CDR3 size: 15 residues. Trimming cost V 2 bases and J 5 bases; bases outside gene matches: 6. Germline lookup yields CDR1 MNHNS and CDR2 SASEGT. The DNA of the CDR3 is TGTGCCAGCAGTGAAAACAGCGGGGCTCACAATGAGCAGTTCTTC. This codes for CASSENSGAHNEQFF.

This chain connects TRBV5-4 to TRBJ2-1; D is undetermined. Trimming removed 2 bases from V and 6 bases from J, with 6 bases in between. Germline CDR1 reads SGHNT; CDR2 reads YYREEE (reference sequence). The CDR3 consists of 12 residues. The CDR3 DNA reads TGTGCCAGCAGCTTCGTGGGCAATGAGCAGTTCTTC. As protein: CASSFVGNEQFF.

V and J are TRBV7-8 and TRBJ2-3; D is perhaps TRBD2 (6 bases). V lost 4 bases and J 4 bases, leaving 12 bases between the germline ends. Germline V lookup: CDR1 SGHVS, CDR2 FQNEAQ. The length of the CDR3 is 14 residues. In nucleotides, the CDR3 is TGTGCCAGCAGCTCAGGGACTTTAGCAGATACGCAGTATTTT. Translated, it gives CASSSGTLADTQYF.

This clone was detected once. For the CDR3, the DNA is TGTGCCAGCAGGGAGGGGGGGGTAGGTAACTATGGCTACACCTTC. Protein product: CASREGGVGNYGYTF. This chain links TRBV27 with TRBJ1-2; possibly TRBD1 for D (6 bases). Germline V lookup: CDR1 MNHEY, CDR2 SMNVEV (reference sequence). With 6 bases removed from V and 1 base from J, the gap between germline ends came to 15 bases. The CDR3 length is 15 residues.